This T cell receptor (beta chain) emerged from a study of beta chain features in type 1 diabetes. Every bit of the isolated RNA underwent reverse transcription, so sequencing read expressed TCRB transcripts. Sequenced by immunoSEQ multiplex PCR; TCRdb stores in-frame clones only, minus some. The top ten clones hold 0.015% of a sample with about 340,000 clones, approximately 13% of them seen once. Points on this clone: The antigen remains undetermined.

Whole-study results and caveats: In every one of the four CD4+ subsets, TCRB CDR3s were moderately but significantly shorter in Type 1 diabetes patients.

Germline V gene sequence: CDR1 ENHRY, CDR2 SYGVKD. This CDR3 has 13 amino acids. After removal of 8 bases from V and 6 bases from J, the junction contained 6 bases not matched to a gene. This sequence was found in a woman between 18 and 29 years old with type 1 diabetes. The chain has TRBV10-3 and TRBJ2-5; 10 bases align to TRBD1. What was sequenced was naive CD4+ T cells from blood. The DNA for the CDR3 is TGTGCCATCCAAAGGACAGGGGGGAAGACCCAGTACTTC. Translated, it gives CAIQRTGGKTQYF.